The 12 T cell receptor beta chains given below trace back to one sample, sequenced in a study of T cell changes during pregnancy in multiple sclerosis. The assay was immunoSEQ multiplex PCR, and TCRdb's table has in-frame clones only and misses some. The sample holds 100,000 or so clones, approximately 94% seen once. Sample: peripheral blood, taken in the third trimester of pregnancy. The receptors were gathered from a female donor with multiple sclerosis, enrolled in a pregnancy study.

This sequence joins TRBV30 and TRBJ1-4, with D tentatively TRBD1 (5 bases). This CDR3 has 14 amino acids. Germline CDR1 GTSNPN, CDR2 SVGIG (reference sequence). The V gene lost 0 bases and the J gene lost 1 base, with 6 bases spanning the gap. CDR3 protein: CAWSVDRTNEKLFF. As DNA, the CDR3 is TGTGCCTGGAGTGTAGACAGAACTAATGAAAAACTGTTTTTT.

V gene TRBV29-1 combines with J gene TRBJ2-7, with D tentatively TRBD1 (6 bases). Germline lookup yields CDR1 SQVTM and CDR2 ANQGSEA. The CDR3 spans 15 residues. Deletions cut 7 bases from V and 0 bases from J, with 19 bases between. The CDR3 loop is CSGVIRGPTSYEQYF. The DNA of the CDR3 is TGCAGCGGGGTGATCAGGGGACCTACCTCCTACGAGCAGTACTTC.

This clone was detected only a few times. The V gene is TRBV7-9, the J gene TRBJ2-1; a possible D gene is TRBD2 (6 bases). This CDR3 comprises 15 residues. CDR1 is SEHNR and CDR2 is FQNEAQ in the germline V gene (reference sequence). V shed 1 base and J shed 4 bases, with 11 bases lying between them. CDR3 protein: CASSLGLALYNEQFF. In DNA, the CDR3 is TGTGCCAGCAGCTTAGGGCTAGCGCTGTACAATGAGCAGTTCTTC.

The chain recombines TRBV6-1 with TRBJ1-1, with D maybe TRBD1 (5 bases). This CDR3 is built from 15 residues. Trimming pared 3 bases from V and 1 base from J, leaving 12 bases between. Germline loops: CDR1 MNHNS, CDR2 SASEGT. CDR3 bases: TGTGCCAGCAGTGATCGGGGCGGGACGAACACTGAAGCTTTCTTT. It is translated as CASSDRGGTNTEAFF.

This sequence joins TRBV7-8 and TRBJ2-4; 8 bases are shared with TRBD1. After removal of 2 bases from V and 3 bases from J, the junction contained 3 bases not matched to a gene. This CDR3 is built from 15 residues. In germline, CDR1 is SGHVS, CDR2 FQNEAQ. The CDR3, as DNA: TGTGCCAGCAGCTTACCCGGGACAGGCAAAAACATTCAGTACTTC. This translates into CASSLPGTGKNIQYF.

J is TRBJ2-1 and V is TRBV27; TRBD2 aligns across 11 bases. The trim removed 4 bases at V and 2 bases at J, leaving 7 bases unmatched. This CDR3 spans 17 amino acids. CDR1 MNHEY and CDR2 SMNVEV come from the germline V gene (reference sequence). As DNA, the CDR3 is TGTGCCAGCAGTTCCCTAACTAGCGGGAGTCCCTACAATGAGCAGTTCTTC. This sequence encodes CASSSLTSGSPYNEQFF.

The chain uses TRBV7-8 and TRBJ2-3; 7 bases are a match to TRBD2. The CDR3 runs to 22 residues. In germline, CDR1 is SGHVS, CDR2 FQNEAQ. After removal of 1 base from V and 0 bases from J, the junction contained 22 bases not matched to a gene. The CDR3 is CASSLVGRITEGLTRSTDTQYF. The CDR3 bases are TGTGCCAGCAGCTTAGTAGGGAGAATAACCGAGGGACTAACACGTAGCACAGATACGCAGTATTTT.

CDR3 amino acids: CASSTNYNEQFF. The CDR3 DNA is TGTGCCAGTAGTACAAACTACAATGAGCAGTTCTTC. The chain uses TRBV19 and TRBJ2-1; D unclear. CDR3 size: 12 residues. The ends were cut back, 4 bases at V and 3 bases at J, with 4 bases in the middle. Germline V lookup: CDR1 LNHDA, CDR2 SQIVND (reference sequence).

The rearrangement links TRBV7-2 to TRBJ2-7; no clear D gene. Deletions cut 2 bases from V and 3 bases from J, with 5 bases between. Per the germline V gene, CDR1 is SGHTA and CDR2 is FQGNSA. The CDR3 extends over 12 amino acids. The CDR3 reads CASSLTLYEQYF. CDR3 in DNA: TGTGCCAGCAGCTTAACTCTCTACGAGCAGTACTTC.

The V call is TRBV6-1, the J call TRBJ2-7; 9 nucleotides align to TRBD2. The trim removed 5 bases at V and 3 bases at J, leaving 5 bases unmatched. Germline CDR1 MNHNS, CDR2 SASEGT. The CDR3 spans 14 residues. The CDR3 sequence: CASSKTSGLYEQYF. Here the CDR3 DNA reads TGTGCCAGCAGTAAGACTAGCGGACTCTACGAGCAGTACTTC.

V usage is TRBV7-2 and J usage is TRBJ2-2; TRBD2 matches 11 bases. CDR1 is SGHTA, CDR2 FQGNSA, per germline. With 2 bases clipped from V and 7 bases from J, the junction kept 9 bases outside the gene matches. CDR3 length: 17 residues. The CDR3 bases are TGTGCCAGCAGCTTAATGCTAGCGGGGGGAGGTAGCGGGGAGCTGTTTTTT. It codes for CASSLMLAGGGSGELFF.

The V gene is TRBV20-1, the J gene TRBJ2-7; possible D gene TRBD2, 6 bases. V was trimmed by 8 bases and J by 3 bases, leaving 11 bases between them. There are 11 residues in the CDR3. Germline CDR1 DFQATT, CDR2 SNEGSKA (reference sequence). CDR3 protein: CSSGHFYEQYF. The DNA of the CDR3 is TGCAGTAGCGGGCACTTCTACGAGCAGTACTTC.